A selection of T cell receptor beta chains follows, all from one sample in a study of cytotoxic CD8 clonotypes in ibrutinib-treated CLL. Assay used: immunoSEQ multiplex PCR; TCRdb lists only in-frame clones, some missing. The table lists some 92,000 clones, around 77% of them singletons. The starting material was PBMCs, obtained after 24 months of ibrutinib treatment. All receptors come from a human donor with chronic lymphocytic leukemia. Each CDR3 is given with its conserved first and last residue. A D gene is named only where the DNA matches it firmly. A row's size may be missing; if present it is once, few, many or a size class.

TRBV27	TRBJ2-1	TRBD2	-	CASSLRAGDREQFF	TGTGCCAGCAGTTTAAGGGCGGGAGATCGTGAGCAGTTCTTC
TRBV5-1	TRBJ1-4	-	-	CASSSYGGEKLFF	TGCGCCAGCAGCTCCTACGGCGGAGAAAAACTGTTTTTT
TRBV19	TRBJ2-7	-	-	CASSILSGQGKEQYF	TGTGCCAGTAGTATCCTGTCCGGGCAGGGTAAAGAGCAGTACTTC
TRBV7-9	TRBJ1-3	-	-	CASSLAGNTIYF	TGTGCCAGCAGCTTAGCCGGAAACACCATATATTTT
TRBV7-3	TRBJ1-2	TRBD1	-	CASSLAGQGAPYGYTF	TGTGCCAGCAGCTTGGCTGGACAGGGGGCACCCTATGGCTACACCTTC
TRBV9	TRBJ2-1	TRBD2	-	CASSVGMAGGPGEQFF	TGTGCCAGCAGCGTAGGTATGGCGGGAGGGCCGGGTGAGCAGTTCTTC
TRBV27	TRBJ2-7	TRBD2	-	CASSYGLAGGRAYEQYF	TGTGCCAGCAGTTACGGGCTAGCGGGAGGAAGGGCCTACGAGCAGTACTTC
TRBV5-1	TRBJ2-5	TRBD1	-	CASSLQGTQETQYF	TGCGCCAGCAGCTTACAGGGGACCCAAGAGACCCAGTACTTC
TRBV5-1	TRBJ1-3	-	few	CASSLSGLGTKTF	TGCGCCAGCAGCTTGTCGGGCCTTGGGACAAAAACATTT
TRBV7-9	TRBJ2-7	-	-	CASSLGSSNEQYF	TGTGCCAGCAGCTTAGGTTCTAGTAACGAGCAGTACTTC
TRBV10-3	TRBJ2-3	TRBD1	-	CAISRGTGTLDTQYF	TGTGCCATCAGCCGGGGGACAGGCACGCTCGATACGCAGTATTTT
TRBV27	TRBJ2-5	-	-	CASSRGLQETQYF	TGTGCCAGCAGCAGGGGTTTGCAAGAGACCCAGTACTTC
TRBV11-1	TRBJ2-7	TRBD2	-	CASSSPGLAMYEQYF	TGTGCCAGCAGCTCGCCAGGACTAGCGATGTACGAGCAGTACTTC
TRBV19	TRBJ1-2	TRBD1	-	CASSMNRGGYGYTF	TGTGCCAGTAGTATGAACAGGGGTGGCTATGGCTACACCTTC
TRBV11-2	TRBJ2-3	-	-	CASSRVAGTDTQYF	TGTGCCAGCAGCCGGGTTGCGGGCACAGATACGCAGTATTTT
TRBV5-1	TRBJ1-2	TRBD1	-	CASSLDGQGVHGYTF	TGCGCCAGCAGCTTGGACGGACAGGGGGTCCATGGCTACACCTTC
TRBV25-1	TRBJ2-4	TRBD1	-	CASSLRDRQNIQYF	TGTGCCAGCAGTCTCCGGGACAGGCAAAACATTCAGTACTTC
TRBV5-4	TRBJ2-7	-	-	CASSLANGYEQYF	TGTGCCAGCAGCTTGGCCAACGGCTACGAGCAGTACTTC
TRBV19	TRBJ2-7	-	once	CASSNQGGYEQYF	TGTGCCAGTAGCAACCAGGGAGGCTACGAGCAGTACTTC
TRBV18	TRBJ2-1	-	-	CASSRGQYNEQFF	TGTGCCAGCTCCCGCGGGCAGTACAATGAGCAGTTCTTC
TRBV7-3	TRBJ1-2	TRBD1	-	CASSLKEDRAYGYTF	TGTGCCAGCAGCTTAAAGGAGGACAGGGCTTATGGCTACACCTTC
TRBV11-1	TRBJ1-1	-	-	CASSSAGTEAFF	TGTGCCAGCAGCTCCGCAGGCACTGAAGCTTTCTTT
TRBV19	TRBJ1-4	-	-	CASSYSATNEKLFF	TGTGCCAGTAGTTACAGTGCAACTAATGAAAAACTGTTTTTT
TRBV30	TRBJ1-1	-	-	CAWRRSPNTEAFF	TGTGCCTGGAGAAGGAGTCCGAACACTGAAGCTTTCTTT
TRBV5-1	TRBJ2-7	TRBD1	-	CASSLFAGQGYEQYF	TGCGCCAGCAGCTTGTTTGCGGGACAGGGGTACGAGCAGTACTTC
TRBV7-9	TRBJ1-2	-	-	CASSLGWDLERNYGYTF	TGTGCCAGCAGCTTAGGTTGGGACTTAGAGAGGAACTATGGCTACACCTTC
TRBV25-1	TRBJ2-3	TRBD1	-	CASSEWGTGSTDTQYF	TGTGCCAGCAGTGAATGGGGGACAGGTAGCACAGATACGCAGTATTTT
TRBV7-3	TRBJ2-1	TRBD2	-	CASSPTTSSPYNEQFF	TGTGCCAGCAGCCCGACGACTAGCAGCCCCTACAATGAGCAGTTCTTC
TRBV6-1	TRBJ1-5	-	-	CASTGPNQPQHF	TGTGCCAGCACCGGGCCCAATCAGCCCCAGCATTTT
TRBV25-1	TRBJ1-1	TRBD1	-	CASSGAGGFTEAFF	TGTGCCAGCAGTGGGGCAGGGGGCTTTACTGAAGCTTTCTTT
TRBV4-1	TRBJ2-7	TRBD2	-	CASSQMGRGAYDEQYF	TGCGCCAGCAGCCAAATGGGGCGGGGGGCATACGACGAGCAGTACTTC
TRBV7-5	TRBJ2-2	-	-	CVRSCRTGKYTGELFF	TGTGTCAGAAGTTGCAGGACAGGGAAGTACACCGGGGAGCTGTTTTTT
TRBV7-2	TRBJ2-3	TRBD1	-	CASSPRTGYTDTQYF	TGTGCCAGCAGCCCCCGGACAGGCTACACAGATACGCAGTATTTT
TRBV11-2	TRBJ2-7	TRBD1	-	CASSLQGAPLYEQYF	TGTGCCAGCAGCTTACAGGGGGCTCCCCTTTACGAGCAGTACTTC
TRBV5-1	TRBJ2-7	TRBD1	-	CASSSGRTGVFKGESYEQYF	TGCGCCAGCTCCAGCGGTCGGACAGGGGTTTTCAAGGGGGAGTCCTACGAGCAGTACTTC
TRBV5-4	TRBJ1-2	-	-	CASSIGWGDYGYTF	TGTGCCAGCAGCATCGGTTGGGGGGACTATGGCTACACCTTC
TRBV15	TRBJ2-2	-	-	CATSRDWGNTGELFF	TGTGCCACCAGCAGAGATTGGGGGAACACCGGGGAGCTGTTTTTT
TRBV18	TRBJ2-5	TRBD1	-	CASSPQGTGNQETQYF	TGTGCCAGCTCCCCCCAAGGGACAGGGAACCAAGAGACCCAGTACTTC
TRBV2	TRBJ2-1	TRBD1	-	CASSGGQGSSYNEQFF	TGTGCCAGCAGTGGGGGACAGGGCAGCTCCTACAATGAGCAGTTCTTC
TRBV7-7	TRBJ2-1	-	-	CASSVVPKDEQFF	TGTGCTAGCAGCGTAGTGCCGAAGGATGAGCAGTTCTTC
TRBV7-9	TRBJ2-5	TRBD2	few	CASSSAAAGGETQYF	TGTGCCAGCAGCTCGGCGGCGGCGGGAGGAGAGACCCAGTACTTC
TRBV7-8	TRBJ1-1	-	-	CASSLVAGSTEAFF	TGTGCCAGCAGCTTAGTCGCGGGTAGCACTGAAGCTTTCTTT
TRBV18	TRBJ1-1	TRBD1	-	CASSPQGGLDTEAFF	TGTGCCAGCTCACCTCAGGGGGGGTTGGACACTGAAGCTTTCTTT
TRBV27	TRBJ2-1	-	-	CASSLERVYNEQFF	TGTGCCAGCAGTTTAGAAAGGGTCTACAATGAGCAGTTCTTC
TRBV5-8	TRBJ2-1	-	-	CASSLEDLQFF	TGTGCCAGCAGCTTGGAGGACTTACAGTTCTTC
TRBV5-1	TRBJ1-3	-	-	CASSLSHLSGNTIYF	TGCGCCAGCAGCTTAAGTCACCTCTCTGGAAACACCATATATTTT
TRBV7-3	TRBJ1-5	-	-	CASSSDRYQPQHF	TGTGCCAGCAGCTCGGACAGATATCAGCCCCAGCATTTT
TRBV7-2	TRBJ2-5	TRBD2	-	CASSLGTSGGSKETQYF	TGTGCCAGCAGCTTGGGGACTAGCGGGGGAAGTAAAGAGACCCAGTACTTC
TRBV7-3	TRBJ2-1	-	-	CASSKDRVSYNEQFF	TGTGCCAGCAGCAAGGACAGAGTCTCCTACAATGAGCAGTTCTTC
TRBV29-1	TRBJ1-3	-	-	CSVGERGNTIYF	TGCAGCGTTGGGGAACGTGGAAACACCATATATTTT
TRBV5-6	TRBJ2-3	TRBD1	-	CASSAIQGTDTQYF	TGTGCCAGCAGCGCTATACAGGGGACAGATACGCAGTATTTT
TRBV27	TRBJ2-1	TRBD2	-	CASSASRPGTRRGNEQFF	TGTGCCAGCAGTGCGTCCCGACCCGGGACTAGGCGCGGCAATGAGCAGTTCTTC
TRBV27	TRBJ2-3	TRBD1	-	CASRFRTGSTDTQYF	TGTGCCAGCAGGTTCCGGACAGGGAGCACAGATACGCAGTATTTT
TRBV21-1	TRBJ2-2	-	-	CASSKLLWRPNTGELFF	TGTGCCAGCAGCAAACTTCTATGGCGGCCGAACACCGGGGAGCTGTTTTTT
TRBV19	TRBJ1-1	TRBD1	-	CATQGAHEAFF	TGTGCCACACAGGGGGCCCATGAAGCTTTCTTT
TRBV14	TRBJ1-2	-	-	CASSQAGSGYTF	TGTGCCAGCAGCCAAGCGGGGAGTGGCTACACCTTC
TRBV18	TRBJ2-7	TRBD1	-	CASSPFAGTGGGEQYF	TGTGCCAGCTCACCATTCGCCGGGACAGGGGGCGGCGAGCAGTACTTC
TRBV5-1	TRBJ1-6	-	-	CASSTDGNSPLHF	TGCGCCAGCAGCACGGACGGAAATTCACCCCTCCACTTT